This T cell receptor beta chain was identified during a study of T cells in Graves' hyperthyroidism and ophthalmopathy. Amplified TCR beta CDR3 regions came from RNA transcripts. Initially, a first-round RT-PCR of the TCR CDR3 employed the HTBI primer set. A single record per CDR3 protein comes from TCRdb applying MiXCR to the multiplex PCR reads. The sample lists 500,000 to 650,000 distinct CDR3 sequences, 12% to 15% occurring once. The ends were cut back, 1 base at V and 6 bases at J, with 10 bases in the middle. The CDR3 length is 13 residues. V and J are TRBV12-3 or TRBV12-4 and TRBJ2-7, with D unclear. This receptor was identified in a middle-aged woman with Graves' hyperthyroidism. The sample taken for sequencing was blood. CDR3 sequence: CASSLGSTSEQYF. The DNA of the CDR3 is TGTGCCAGCAGTTTAGGGTCCACCTCCGAGCAGTACTTC.